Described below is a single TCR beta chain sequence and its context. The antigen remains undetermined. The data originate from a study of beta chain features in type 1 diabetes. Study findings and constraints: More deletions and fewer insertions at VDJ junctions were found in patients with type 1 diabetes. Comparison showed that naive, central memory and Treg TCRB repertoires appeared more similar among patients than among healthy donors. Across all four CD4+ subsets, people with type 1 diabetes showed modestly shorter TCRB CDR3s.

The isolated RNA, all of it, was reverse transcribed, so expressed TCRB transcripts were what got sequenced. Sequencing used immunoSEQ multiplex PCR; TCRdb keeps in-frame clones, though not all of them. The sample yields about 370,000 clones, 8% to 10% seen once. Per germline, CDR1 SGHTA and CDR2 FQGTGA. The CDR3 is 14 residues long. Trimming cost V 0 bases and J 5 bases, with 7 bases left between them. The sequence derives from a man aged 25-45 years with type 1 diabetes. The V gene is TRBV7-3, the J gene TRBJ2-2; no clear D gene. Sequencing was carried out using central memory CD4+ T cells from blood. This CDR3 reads CASSLTPVTGELFF. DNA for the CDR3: TGTGCCAGCAGCTTAACACCGGTTACCGGGGAGCTGTTTTTT. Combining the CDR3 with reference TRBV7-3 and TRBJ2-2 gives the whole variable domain GAGVSQTPSNKVTEKGKYVELRCDPISGHTALYWYRQSLGQGPEFLIYFQGTGAADDSGLPNDRFFAVRPEGSVSTLKIQRTERGDSAVYLCASSLTPVTGELFFGEGSRLTVL.